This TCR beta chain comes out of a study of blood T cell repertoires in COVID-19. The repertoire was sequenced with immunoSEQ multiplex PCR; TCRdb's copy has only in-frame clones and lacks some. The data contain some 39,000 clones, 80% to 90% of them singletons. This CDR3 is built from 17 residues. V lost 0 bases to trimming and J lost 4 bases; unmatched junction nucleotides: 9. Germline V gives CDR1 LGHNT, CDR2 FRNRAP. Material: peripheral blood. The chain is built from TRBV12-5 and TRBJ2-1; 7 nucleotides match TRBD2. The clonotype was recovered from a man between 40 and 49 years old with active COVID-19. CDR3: CASGLVLSGTTYNEQFF. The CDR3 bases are TGTGCTAGTGGTTTGGTCCTTTCCGGGACTACATACAATGAGCAGTTCTTC. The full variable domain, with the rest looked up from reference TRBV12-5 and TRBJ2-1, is DARVTQTPRHKVTEMGQEVTMRCQPILGHNTVFWYRQTMMQGLELLAYFRNRAPLDDSGMPKDRFSAEMPDATLATLKIQPSEPRDSAVYFCASGLVLSGTTYNEQFFGPGTRLTVL.